These 12 T cell receptor beta chains came from one sample sequenced in a study of cytomegalovirus exposure and HLA in healthy donors. The PCR employed 60 Vbeta primers together with 13 Jbeta primers. Profiling relied on immunoSEQ multiplex PCR, and the TCRdb table lists in-frame clones only, not all of them. The sample yields some 100,000 clones, 73% seen once. Material for sequencing was PBMCs. The receptors stem from a man aged 35 to 55 in good health and CMV-seronegative.

A remark on this clone: The junction does not match germline at one end; this may be a read error. The genes are TRBV15 and TRBJ2-3, with 8 bases matching TRBD1. Germline CDR1 LNHNV, CDR2 YYDKDF (reference sequence). The length of the CDR3 is 16 residues. The CDR3 coding sequence is TGTGCCCCCAGCAGAGCCGGGACAGGTGGCACAGATACGCAGTATTTT. Protein sequence: CAPSRAGTGGTDTQYF.

This clone turned up a few times. The rearrangement joins TRBV7-9 to TRBJ1-1; D is undetermined. The CDR3 totals 14 residues. V was trimmed by 1 base and J by 3 bases, leaving 9 bases between them. The germline V gene has CDR1 SEHNR and CDR2 FQNEAQ (reference sequence). The CDR3 bases are TGTGCCAGCAGCTTAGGTTCTCGGGACACTGAAGCTTTCTTT. This sequence encodes CASSLGSRDTEAFF.

The chain links TRBV6-1 to TRBJ2-7; tentatively, D is TRBD1 (5 bases). This CDR3 is 14 amino acids long. Trimming left V 8 bases short and J 2 bases short, with 16 bases between. Germline-derived CDR1 and CDR2 are MNHNS and SASEGT. This CDR3 reads CASLRQPLTYEQYF. The CDR3 DNA reads as TGTGCCAGCCTCAGACAGCCGTTAACCTACGAGCAGTACTTC.

V gene TRBV4-2 combines with J gene TRBJ2-5; possibly TRBD1 for D (6 bases). The CDR3 sequence is 17 residues long. The germline V and J ends were trimmed by 4 bases and 7 bases, with 25 bases remaining between them. Germline V gene lookup returns CDR1 LGHNA and CDR2 YNFKEQ. For the CDR3, the DNA is TGTGCCAGCAGCCCGAGGGGAAATACAGGGTCTGGTTTGACCCAGTACTTC. Translated, it gives CASSPRGNTGSGLTQYF.

The chain is built from TRBV4-1 and TRBJ2-1, with 7 bases lining up with TRBD2. CDR1 and CDR2 from the germline V gene are MGHRA and YSYEKL. CDR3 length: 16 residues. Unmatched junction bases numbered 9, after V lost 2 bases and J lost 5 bases. The CDR3 nucleotides are TGCGCCAGCAGCCAATCTCTAGCGGATCTCAACAATGAGCAGTTCTTC. It encodes CASSQSLADLNNEQFF.

V and J are TRBV2 and TRBJ2-7; the D gene is possibly TRBD1 (6 bases). V was shortened by 6 bases and J by 2 bases, with 20 bases between the two germline ends. The CDR3 consists of 16 residues. CDR1 SNHLY and CDR2 FYNNEI come from the germline V gene. The CDR3 DNA is TGTGCCAGCAGCTATGACATTACAGGGAGCCCCTACGAGCAGTACTTC. It translates to CASSYDITGSPYEQYF.

The chain is built from TRBV7-9 and TRBJ2-6, with D unclear. Germline CDR1 is SEHNR and CDR2 is FQNEAQ (reference sequence). CDR3 length: 15 amino acids. V was trimmed by 6 bases and J by 2 bases, leaving 11 bases between them. The CDR3 protein is CASSPLSAGANVLTF. The DNA of the CDR3 is TGTGCCAGCAGTCCCCTATCCGCTGGGGCCAACGTCCTGACTTTC. Full variable domain (missing parts from reference TRBV7-9 and TRBJ2-6): DTGVSQNPRHKITKRGQNVTFRCDPISEHNRLYWYRQTLGQGPEFLTYFQNEAQLEKSRLLSDRFSAERPKGSFSTLEIQRTEQGDSAMYLCASSPLSAGANVLTFGAGSRLTVL.

The rearrangement joins TRBV6-1 to TRBJ1-5; 7 bases are a match to TRBD1. This CDR3 spans 16 amino acids. V shed 4 bases, J shed 0 bases, and the junction held 6 bases outside the gene matches. Germline V gene data show CDR1 as MNHNS and CDR2 as SASEGT. The CDR3 reads CASSAAGGYSNQPQHF. In nucleotides, the CDR3 is TGTGCCAGCAGTGCGGCAGGGGGATATAGCAATCAGCCCCAGCATTTT.

CDR3 nucleotides: TGTGCCACCCAGTACACCGGGACAGGGCCTCGCGAGCAGTACTTC. Protein: CATQYTGTGPREQYF. The rearrangement joins TRBV19 to TRBJ2-7; TRBD1 agrees at 9 bases. This CDR3 is 15 amino acids long. The V gene's germline CDR1 is LNHDA and CDR2 SQIVND (reference sequence). The ends lost 10 bases at V and 6 bases at J; junction bases unmatched: 16.

The genes are TRBV11-2 and TRBJ2-2; D unresolved. Germline loops: CDR1 SGHAT, CDR2 FQNNGV. This CDR3 region has 14 residues. Deletions cut 3 bases from V and 2 bases from J, with 7 bases between. CDR3 DNA: TGTGCCAGCAGCTTGAGACTCAACACCGGGGAGCTGTTTTTT. This encodes CASSLRLNTGELFF.

The chain has TRBV4-3 and TRBJ1-6; TRBD1 matches at 9 bases. Germline V gives CDR1 LGHNA, CDR2 YSLEER. The CDR3 has 14 amino acids. Trimming at V came to 5 bases and at J to 15 bases, leaving 11 bases not matched to a gene. CDR3 sequence: CASSEDRGPRLLHF. The CDR3 DNA reads as TGCGCCAGCAGCGAGGACAGGGGTCCCCGGCTCCTCCACTTT.

DNA of the CDR3: TGTGCCATCAGTGAGTCGGGCAGGCCATCAGGCACTGAAGCTTTCTTT. It translates to CAISESGRPSGTEAFF. The chain recombines TRBV10-3 with TRBJ1-1; no firm D call. V shed 0 bases and J shed 4 bases, with 15 bases lying between them. The CDR3 length is 16 residues. Germline CDR1 is ENHRY and CDR2 is SYGVKD.